The rows below give T cell receptor beta chains drawn from one sample of a study of cytomegalovirus exposure and HLA in healthy donors. Sequenced by immunoSEQ multiplex PCR; TCRdb stores in-frame clones only, minus some. The sample yields under 400,000 clones, roughly 89% seen once. The sequenced sample consisted of PBMCs. These receptors came from a woman under 30 in good health and CMV-seronegative. Each CDR3 is given with its conserved first and last residue. The D gene is left open where the match is weak. A clone size is listed for some rows: how often the clone was seen (once, few, many), or a class if it is expanded.

>TRBV28|NA|TRBJ2-3|13|NA
TGTGCCAGCAGTTTGTCTCTAGGAGATACGCAGTATTTT
CASSLSLGDTQYF
>TRBV5-1|NA|TRBJ2-5|15|NA
TGCGCCAGCAGCTTGGGTGCAGGGGTGGAGGAGACCCAGTACTTC
CASSLGAGVEETQYF
>TRBV29-1|NA|TRBJ1-6|19|TRBD1
TGCAGCGTTGAAGGCCCCCCCCGGGACAGGGGGCCAAGTAATTCACCCCTCCACTTT
CSVEGPPRDRGPSNSPLHF
>TRBV18|NA|TRBJ2-1|14|NA
TGTGCCAGCTCAGTTCCTCTGAGCTACAATGAGCAGTTCTTC
CASSVPLSYNEQFF
>TRBV7-6|NA|TRBJ1-1|14|NA
TGTGCCAGCAGCTTAGCGCACGGTAACACTGAAGCTTTCTTT
CASSLAHGNTEAFF
>TRBV14|NA|TRBJ2-7|15|NA
TGTGCCAGCAGCCGGCTAGCCTTCGACTCCTACGAGCAGTACTTC
CASSRLAFDSYEQYF
>TRBV5-5|few|TRBJ2-7|14|TRBD1
TGTGCCAGCAGCCCCTGGACAGGGCAACACGAGCAGTACTTC
CASSPWTGQHEQYF
>TRBV5-6|NA|TRBJ2-1|12|NA
TGTGCCAGCAGCTTGATAGCAAATGAGCAGTTCTTC
CASSLIANEQFF
>TRBV2|few|TRBJ2-7|16|NA
TGTGCCAGCAGTAACCCCGGGGACAACCGCCCCTACGAGCAGTACTTC
CASSNPGDNRPYEQYF
>TRBV27|NA|TRBJ2-1|15|TRBD1
TGTGCCAGCAGTTTGTCCGGGACAGGGGGCTTGGAGCAGTTCTTC
CASSLSGTGGLEQFF
>TRBV25-1|NA|TRBJ1-4|16|NA
TGTGCCAGCAGTGGGTCCGGGCCGACGGGGTGGGAAAAACTGTTTTTT
CASSGSGPTGWEKLFF
>TRBV6-1|NA|TRBJ1-3|17|TRBD1
TGTGCCAGCAGTGGACAGGGCCCCAGCTCATTTGGAAACACCATATATTTT
CASSGQGPSSFGNTIYF
>TRBV28|NA|TRBJ1-2|15|NA
TGTGCCAGCAATAATTTCTACGACTCCTTCTATGGCTACACCTTC
CASNNFYDSFYGYTF
>TRBV2|few|TRBJ1-4|13|NA
TGTGCCAGCAGGGACGGCGGGAATTCAAAACTGTTTTTT
CASRDGGNSKLFF
>TRBV2|NA|TRBJ1-3|16|TRBD1
TGTGCCAGCAGTGAAGCCAGGACAGGGCCGAGGAACACCATATATTTT
CASSEARTGPRNTIYF
>TRBV4-1|once|TRBJ1-1|12|NA
TGCGCCAGCAGGGCAGTGAACACTGAAGCTTTCTTT
CASRAVNTEAFF
>TRBV7-9|NA|TRBJ2-2|16|TRBD2
TGTGCCAGGCATCCAGCGGGAGGGCCCCAGACCGGGGAGCTGTTTTTT
CARHPAGGPQTGELFF
>TRBV4-1|NA|TRBJ2-1|16|TRBD2
TGCGCCAGCAGCCCGACTAGCGGGGGGGTTAGCTATGAGCAGTTCTTC
CASSPTSGGVSYEQFF
>TRBV6-5|NA|TRBJ2-1|13|TRBD1
TGTGCCAGCAGTTACCGACAGGGTGGGGAGCCGTTCTTC
CASSYRQGGEPFF
>TRBV7-6|NA|TRBJ2-7|17|TRBD2
TGTGCCAGCAGCCCATTGCGGGCTAGCGGGCGATCCTACGAGCAGTACTTC
CASSPLRASGRSYEQYF
>TRBV7-9|NA|TRBJ2-1|19|TRBD2
TGTGCCAGCAGCCCCCCCTACGATAGCGGGGGTGTCGGAGTGAGTGAGCAGTTCTTC
CASSPPYDSGGVGVSEQFF
>TRBV5-1|NA|TRBJ2-7|15|TRBD2
TGCGCCAGCAGCTCCGGGGGGATCATTGTAAGGGAGCAGTACTTC
CASSSGGIIVREQYF
>TRBV4-1|NA|TRBJ1-1|16|NA
TGCGCCAGCAGCCAAGGACGGGACTCCATGAACACTGAAGCTTTCTTT
CASSQGRDSMNTEAFF
>TRBV5-1|NA|TRBJ2-2|18|TRBD2
TGCGCCAGCAGCTTCCGACTAGCGGGAGGGTACAACACCGGGGAGCTGTTTTTT
CASSFRLAGGYNTGELFF
>TRBV28|NA|TRBJ1-4|14|NA
TGTGCCAGCAGTGGTGACAGTCTGAATGAAAAACTGTTTTTT
CASSGDSLNEKLFF
>TRBV2|once|TRBJ2-2|15|TRBD1
TGTGCCAGCAAGCCGGGACAGGGATACACCGGGGAGCTGTTTTTT
CASKPGQGYTGELFF
>TRBV5-6|NA|TRBJ1-4|16|NA
TGTGCCAGCAGCGATCCTCAGGGTGCAGGTGATGAAAAACTGTTTTTT
CASSDPQGAGDEKLFF
>TRBV18|NA|TRBJ2-5|13|NA
TGTGCCAGCTCACTTTGGAGGGCGGAGACCCAGTACTTC
CASSLWRAETQYF
>TRBV6-1|once|TRBJ1-1|16|NA
TGTGCCAGCAGTGAACCCGGGGGGGGCTTAGGGACTGAAGCTTTCTTT
CASSEPGGGLGTEAFF
>TRBV14|NA|TRBJ1-1|15|NA
TGTGCCAGCAGCCAAAATCGGGGGGCAAACACTGAAGCTTTCTTT
CASSQNRGANTEAFF
>TRBV19|NA|TRBJ1-6|20|TRBD1
TGTGCCAGTAGTGTTGGCTGGGACAGGGGAAGGAGCTCCTATAATTCACCCCTCCACTTT
CASSVGWDRGRSSYNSPLHF
>TRBV28|NA|TRBJ1-2|13|TRBD1
TGTGCCAGCAGTCAAGACAGGGGGTATGGCTACACCTTC
CASSQDRGYGYTF
>TRBV2|once|TRBJ2-4|16|TRBD1
TGTGCCAGCAGTATCCAGCCGGGACAGGGCGGAAACATTCAGTACTTC
CASSIQPGQGGNIQYF
>TRBV9|NA|TRBJ2-3|14|NA
TGTGCCAGCAGCGTTTCCCTCCGTCCAGATACGCAGTATTTT
CASSVSLRPDTQYF
>TRBV27|NA|TRBJ1-5|15|NA
TGTGCCAGCAGTTTACTTCCGGGTTCAAATCAGCCCCAGCATTTT
CASSLLPGSNQPQHF
>TRBV7-9|NA|TRBJ1-6|13|NA
TGTGCCAGCAGCGGCCGGGATAATTCACCCCTCCACTTT
CASSGRDNSPLHF
>TRBV9|NA|TRBJ2-7|15|TRBD2
TGTGCCAGCAGCCTAGGGACTAGCGCGACCTACGAGCAGTACTTC
CASSLGTSATYEQYF
>TRBV29-1|NA|TRBJ2-2|12|TRBD1
TGCAGCGTCGGGACAGGGTCCGGGGAGCTGTTTTTT
CSVGTGSGELFF
>TRBV10-3|NA|TRBJ2-5|13|NA
TGTGCCATCAGTGAGCCCCCGGTAGAGACCCAGTACTTC
CAISEPPVETQYF
>TRBV4-1|NA|TRBJ1-4|15|NA
TGCGCCAGCAGCCAACGGTCCCAATCTAATGAAAAACTGTTTTTT
CASSQRSQSNEKLFF